These T cell receptor beta chains were read from a single sample in a study of CD8 T cells in Susac syndrome. TCRdb re-called the immunoSEQ multiplex PCR reads with MiXCR, one entry per CDR3 protein. The sample includes under 250,000 distinct CDR3 sequences, approximately 94% of them seen just once. The sample comprised CD4+ T cells from PBMCs. The receptors come from a human donor with Susac syndrome. The CDR3 runs from the conserved cysteine through the conserved F or W. A D gene is named only where the DNA matches it firmly. Size is omitted from some rows. Given values are once, few, many or a class for expanded clones.

v_call,d_call,clone_size,cdr3_aa
TRBV12-3/TRBV12-4,NA,NA,CASSRNPQNTEAFF
TRBV20-1,NA,NA,CSAREGRWGEESVETQYF
TRBV25-1,TRBD2,NA,CASSEAGVTDTQYF
TRBV6-5,NA,NA,CASSPTQREKLFF
TRBV20-1,NA,NA,CSARWGGADTQYF
TRBV29-1,NA,NA,CSTGRRGTDTQYF
TRBV29-1,NA,NA,CSVVGTQMNTEAFF
TRBV6-5,NA,NA,CASRRRSGGLGEQYF
TRBV29-1,NA,NA,CSVKTDSNEKLFF
TRBV7-9,NA,NA,CASSYTGDTQYF
TRBV25-1,NA,NA,CASREGYGYTF
TRBV4-2,NA,NA,CASSQDRSTDTQYF
TRBV12-3/TRBV12-4,TRBD1,NA,CASTPGGTNEKLFF
TRBV7-2,NA,NA,CASSSRLGLETQYF
TRBV24-1,NA,NA,CATSDPAISTDTQYF
TRBV20-1,NA,NA,CRPKNQPQHF
TRBV2,NA,NA,CASSEGTANTGELFF
TRBV20-1,NA,NA,CSARSTDYSPLHF
TRBV28,TRBD1,once,CASSLPTGTDTDTQYF
TRBV6-2/TRBV6-3,TRBD1,NA,CASRKTGGSYEQYF
TRBV29-1,NA,NA,CSVERGITRTEAFF
TRBV20-1,NA,once,CSASTGEQFF
TRBV7-2,NA,NA,CASSFRHPSTGELFF
TRBV25-1,NA,NA,CASSAAGTGANVLTF
TRBV30,NA,NA,CAWTPRTAGRYGYTF
TRBV19,TRBD1,NA,CASTDRGPSPLHF
TRBV15,TRBD1,NA,CATSRVGQTGEQYF
TRBV6-5,NA,NA,CASSYEWGRNTEAFF
TRBV30,NA,NA,CAWRRDIVNSPLHF
TRBV6-1,NA,NA,CASSARTGSSYNSPLHF
TRBV19,NA,NA,CASSPEGARTGELFF
TRBV9,NA,NA,CASSVYTAASYNEQFF
TRBV29-1,NA,NA,CSVEWTGTHIQYF
TRBV10-2,NA,NA,CASRGPQGRRTTEAFF
TRBV25-1,TRBD1,NA,CASSELQGADEQYF
TRBV3-1,TRBD2,NA,CASSTSGGDAEQFF
TRBV5-1,NA,NA,CASREDSDTEAFF
TRBV11-2,TRBD1,few,CASSPEDRQETQYF
TRBV30,NA,NA,CAWSVRYEQYF
TRBV6-2/TRBV6-3,NA,NA,CASRISRENTEAFF